This T cell receptor beta chain was observed in a study of T cell responses to AZD1222 COVID-19 vaccine. With 4 bases clipped from V and 6 bases from J, the junction kept 10 bases outside the gene matches. Germline assignment: CDR1 LNHDA and CDR2 SQIVND (reference sequence). This CDR3 comprises 15 residues. Using immunoSEQ multiplex PCR, the repertoire was profiled, and TCRdb retains in-frame clones only, with some absent. The table has around 53,000 clones, approximately 83% seen once. Analysis merged second doses at about 4 or about 12 weeks. Notes on the study in general: Compared with day 0, the breadth and depth of the Spike-specific TCR repertoire rose significantly after two doses of AZD1222. Baseline serology detected seropositivity in only five to seven AZD1222 recipients.

Regarding this clone: What it recognizes is unknown.

This TCR was recovered from an adult who received the AZD1222 COVID-19 vaccine. The sample consisted of peripheral blood, taken 28 days after the second AZD1222 dose. V is TRBV19 and J is TRBJ1-2; 8 positions match TRBD1. This CDR3 is CASSSVAGRGHGYTF. The CDR3 nucleotides read TGTGCCAGTAGTAGCGTAGCAGGCAGGGGGCATGGCTACACCTTC.